The subject of this entry is one T cell receptor beta chain. The target of this receptor is not known. No clone much larger than this one lies a single base away; base qualities are absent. This sample was taken from a study of OX40 agonist ivuxolimab in advanced cancers. Regarding the complete study: The costimulatory receptor OX40 (CD134) was targeted by ivuxolimab, a fully human IgG2 agonistic monoclonal antibody. Intravenous ivuxolimab was administered to patients every 2 weeks at six dose levels: 0.01, 0.1, 0.3, 1.5, 3 and 10 mg/kg. Among the 52 dose-escalation patients, about 19 had hepatocellular carcinoma, approximately 15 melanoma, 9 renal cell carcinoma and 9 head and neck cancer. The dose-escalation cohort was 82.7% male with a mean age of approximately 60 years, ranging from 23 to 79. Prior anti-PD-1, anti-PD-L1 or anti-CTLA-4 therapy was permitted, and checkpoint inhibitors had been received by 30% to 40% of dose-escalation patients. Partial responses occurred in three dose-escalation patients, of whom one had hepatocellular carcinoma and two had cutaneous melanoma. Peripheral TCRbeta sequencing aimed to test whether ivuxolimab altered TCR sequence diversity and caused clonal T-cell expansion. The paper describes the monotherapy dose-escalation part (N of about 50 patients) of the phase I trial of ivuxolimab. Overall study results and their limits: At doses from 0.1 to 3.0 mg/kg, clonal expansion was seen in both CD4+ and CD8+ blood T cells between baseline and week 6. Low levels of normalized T-cell clonal expansion were also seen in some nonresponding patients. Partial responders in the 0.1-3.0 mg/kg groups had among the lowest normalized peripheral clonal expansion, especially among CD8+ T cells. Antigen specificity was not determined for the clonally expanded peripheral T cells. After ivuxolimab, CD8+ T cells had more expanded clones than CD4+ T cells on average.

The trial excluded patients who had a history of autoimmune disease or who were on systemic immunosuppression. Peripheral blood for TCR sequencing was collected from all dose cohorts at baseline, on cycle 4 day 1, and on cycle 7 day 1. The samples were drawn from a first-in-human, open-label, multicenter phase I dose-escalation trial of ivuxolimab. Adults with locally advanced or metastatic head and neck squamous cell, hepatocellular, melanoma or renal cell carcinoma were enrolled in the trial. Before TCR sequencing, CD4+ and CD8+ T cells were separately sorted from peripheral blood. Genomic DNA was extracted from sorted cells for sequencing of the TCRbeta CDR3 region. TCRbeta CDR3 regions were sequenced using the immunoSEQ Assay. TCRdb re-hosts the immuneACCESS table, in-frame sequences only. Its copies lack some clones; in the studies checked, an unresolved V gene accounts for under half of them, and the cause for the rest is not known. The sample yields about 66,000 clones; about 88% were counted once. The top ten hold 0.67% of the sample.

From V the trimming removes 8 bases and from J it removes 6 bases, while the gene matches leave 5 bases of the junction unaccounted for. CDR3 length: 12 amino acids, cysteine to phenylalanine. Just CDR3 DNA is preserved here, 36 bases in frame from base 1. CDR1 and CDR2 are read off the germline V gene (reference sequence) as MNHEY and SMNVEV. This specimen consisted of CD4+ or CD8+ T cells sorted from blood, obtained in a trial of the OX40 agonist ivuxolimab. The rearranged segments are TRBV27 and TRBJ1-2, and 8 junction bases match TRBD1. This sequence originates from an adult with an advanced solid tumor such as melanoma, head and neck, liver or kidney cancer. The CDR3 corresponds to CASRRGQHGYTF. The DNA sequence reads TGTGCCAGCCGCAGGGGGCAACATGGCTACACCTTC.